Listed here are 18 T cell receptor beta chains from one sample, sequenced in a study of T cell responses to AZD1222 COVID-19 vaccine. Method: immunoSEQ multiplex PCR; TCRdb's copy keeps in-frame clones and lacks some. In the table there are around 60,000 clones, roughly 89% of which are singletons. Sequences were derived from peripheral blood, sampled on day 0 of AZD1222 vaccination. Receptor source: an adult in good health.

The chain links TRBV27 to TRBJ1-1; TRBD1 matches at 8 bases. V trimming: 6 bases; J trimming: 5 bases; junction bases outside the gene matches: 11. The CDR3 extends over 15 amino acids. The germline V gene encodes CDR1 MNHEY and CDR2 SMNVEV (reference sequence). The CDR3: CASSPAGQGNTEAFF. The DNA for the CDR3 is TGTGCCAGCAGCCCCGCAGGACAGGGTAATACTGAAGCTTTCTTT.

The V gene is TRBV6-5, the J gene TRBJ1-6; possibly TRBD1 for D (5 bases). Germline CDR1 and CDR2: MNHEY and SVGAGI. The V end lost 11 bases, the J end lost 8 bases, and 13 bases lay between the germline ends. The CDR3 runs 12 residues. DNA of the CDR3: TGTGCCCCAGGGCCCACTCATTCACCCCTCCACTTT. This translates into CAPGPTHSPLHF.

This clone is termed medium-sized. The chain is built from TRBV6-5 and TRBJ1-4; no definite D call. This CDR3 region has 13 residues. CDR1 is MNHEY and CDR2 is SVGAGI in the germline V gene. The ends were cut back, 6 bases at V and 1 base at J, with 6 bases in the middle. The DNA of the CDR3 is TGTGCCAGCAGCGCTAGAACTAATGAAAAACTGTTTTTT. Protein sequence: CASSARTNEKLFF.

V is TRBV19 and J is TRBJ1-1; no clear D. The CDR3 extends over 16 amino acids. The ends were cut back, 3 bases at V and 4 bases at J, with 18 bases in the middle. Germline V gene lookup returns CDR1 LNHDA and CDR2 SQIVND (reference sequence). The CDR3 DNA sequence: TGTGCCAGTAGTATCCCGGGGTCAGCCTCCAGCACTGAAGCTTTCTTT. Translation: CASSIPGSASSTEAFF. The variable domain in full, with the rest retrieved from reference TRBV19 and TRBJ1-1, is DGGITQSPKYLFRKEGQNVTLSCEQNLNHDAMYWYRQDPGQGLRLIYYSQIVNDFQKGDIAEGYSVSREKKESFPLTVTSAQKNPTAFYLCASSIPGSASSTEAFFGQGTRLTVV.

V usage is TRBV7-9 and J usage is TRBJ2-3, with D possibly matching TRBD2 (6 bases). The CDR3 has 16 amino acids. Trimming left V 5 bases short and J 0 bases short, with 15 bases between. Germline V gene data show CDR1 as SEHNR and CDR2 as FQNEAQ (reference sequence). CDR3 sequence: CASSMAGTRSTDTQYF. In DNA form, the CDR3 reads TGTGCCAGCAGCATGGCCGGGACTCGTAGCACAGATACGCAGTATTTT. Full variable domain (rest looked up from reference TRBV7-9 and TRBJ2-3): DTGVSQNPRHKITKRGQNVTFRCDPISEHNRLYWYRQTLGQGPEFLTYFQNEAQLEKSRLLSDRFSAERPKGSFSTLEIQRTEQGDSAMYLCASSMAGTRSTDTQYFGPGTRLTVL.

This clone appeared a single time. The chain employs TRBV5-1 and TRBJ1-5; no clear D. The CDR3 has 15 amino acids. Trimming shortened V by 0 bases and J by 0 bases, and 7 bases separated the two germline ends. CDR1 and CDR2 from the germline V gene are SGHRS and YFSETQ. CDR3: CASSLEGYSNQPQHF. The CDR3 DNA sequence: TGCGCCAGCAGCTTGGAAGGGTATAGCAATCAGCCCCAGCATTTT.

This clone is deemed medium-sized. This chain connects TRBV19 to TRBJ2-7; the D is unclear. The CDR3 covers 13 residues. Germline loops: CDR1 LNHDA, CDR2 SQIVND (reference sequence). V was trimmed by 2 bases and J by 0 bases, leaving 5 bases between them. In nucleotides, the CDR3 is TGTGCCAGTAGTATACAGTCCTCCTACGAGCAGTACTTC. Translating it yields CASSIQSSYEQYF.

The chain joins TRBV6-5 to TRBJ2-7; no clear D. The CDR3 length is 16 residues. Germline assignment: CDR1 MNHEY and CDR2 SVGAGI. V lost 0 bases and J lost 0, with 12 bases in between. CDR3 nucleotide sequence: TGTGCCAGCAGTTACTCGCGCGTAGGCCGCTCCTACGAGCAGTACTTC. Translating it yields CASSYSRVGRSYEQYF.

This clone showed up just once. The chain links TRBV7-9 to TRBJ1-2; D unresolved. V gave up 1 base and J gave up 8 bases, with 8 bases separating them. Germline values: CDR1 SEHNR, CDR2 FQNEAQ (reference sequence). The CDR3 totals 12 residues. The CDR3 DNA is TGTGCCAGCAGCTTAGAGGTGGGGGGCTACACCTTC. As protein: CASSLEVGGYTF.

The gene calls are TRBV7-6 and TRBJ2-1; the match to TRBD2 covers 11 bases. CDR1 and CDR2 from the germline V gene are SGHVS and FNYEAQ. The CDR3 is 18 amino acids. The J segment lost 7 bases and the V segment lost 1 base, leaving 12 bases of the junction unmatched. In DNA, the CDR3 is TGTGCCAGCAGCTTAGTTTTTCTAGCGGGGGGTAAAGGTAATGAGCAGTTCTTC. Translating gives CASSLVFLAGGKGNEQFF.

The chain has TRBV6-5 and TRBJ1-1; D is unclear. Between the trimmed V and J ends, which lost 2 bases and 7 bases, there was a span of 11 bases. The CDR3 has 13 residues. Germline V lookup: CDR1 MNHEY, CDR2 SVGAGI. This CDR3 reads CASSYESGSEAFF. CDR3 DNA: TGTGCCAGCAGTTACGAATCTGGGAGTGAAGCTTTCTTT.

J is TRBJ2-3 and V is TRBV6-5; no definite D call. The CDR3 is made up of 16 amino acids. Trimming took 2 bases from V and 2 from J, leaving 14 bases between them. The germline CDR1 and CDR2 sequences are MNHEY and SVGAGI. CDR3 DNA: TGTGCCAGCAGTTACAGTCAACTCGCCTACACAGATACGCAGTATTTT. Translating gives CASSYSQLAYTDTQYF.

This clone appeared a single time. The V gene is TRBV3-1 (or the pseudogene TRBV3-2), the J gene TRBJ1-6; 12 positions agree with TRBD1. This CDR3 has 16 residues. Unmatched junction bases numbered 8, after V lost 4 bases and J lost 10 bases. Germline assignment: CDR1 LGHDT and CDR2 YNNKEL (reference sequence). CDR3 DNA: TGTGCCAGCAGCCTCCCGGGACAGGGGGCGGGATCACCCCTCCACTTT. Its protein product is CASSLPGQGAGSPLHF.

J is TRBJ1-5 and V is TRBV9; 10 bases line up with TRBD1. The CDR3 is 15 amino acids. Trimming cost V 4 bases and J 1 base; bases outside gene matches: 2. Per the germline V gene, CDR1 is SGDLS and CDR2 is YYNGEE. This chain's CDR3 is CASSLGQGSNQPQHF. The CDR3 region has the DNA TGTGCCAGCAGCTTGGGACAGGGGAGCAATCAGCCCCAGCATTTT.

The chain employs TRBV9 and TRBJ1-2, with TRBD1 identical over 9 bases. CDR1 SGDLS and CDR2 YYNGEE come from the germline V gene. The CDR3 is 15 amino acids. Germline trimming cut 0 bases from V and 9 bases from J; bases unmatched to any gene: 9. CDR3 amino acids: CASSVGDRVGGRYTF. For the CDR3, the DNA is TGTGCCAGCAGCGTAGGGGACAGGGTAGGGGGCCGCTACACCTTC.

This clone came up a few times. This rearrangement joins TRBV21-1 to TRBJ1-1. TRBV21-1 is shown as a pseudogene. The CDR3 has 10 amino acids. The CDR3 is CASSKFTAFF. The CDR3 DNA follows: TGTGCCAGCAGCAAATTTACAGCTTTCTTT.

The rearrangement uses TRBV30 and TRBJ1-6; 7 bases are shared with TRBD1. Germline lookup yields CDR1 GTSNPN and CDR2 SVGIG (reference sequence). This CDR3 has 12 residues. With 7 bases clipped from V and 5 bases from J, the junction kept 2 bases outside the gene matches. This CDR3 is CALGQNNSPLHF. CDR3 sequence (DNA): TGTGCCTTGGGACAGAATAATTCACCCCTCCACTTT.

This chain connects TRBV19 to TRBJ1-2, with 10 positions matching TRBD1. The V segment lost 4 bases and the J segment 4 bases; nucleotides outside the gene matches: 3. Germline lookup yields CDR1 LNHDA and CDR2 SQIVND (reference sequence). This CDR3 comprises 14 residues. CDR3 in DNA: TGTGCCAGTAGTAGGAGGGACAGGGGCTATGGCTACACCTTC. This gives the protein CASSRRDRGYGYTF.